This T cell receptor (beta chain) was recovered during a study of shared clonotypes between healthy human individuals. Positively selected for CCR7, the CD45RO-negative cells used as naive CD8 cells excluded terminally differentiated effector memory CD45RA+ cells. Source study methods: There were no quality scores in the junction-only immunoSEQ sequences, so filtering differed. Clones were read by immunoSEQ multiplex PCR, and TCRdb kept only the in-frame ones, dropping some. V, J and clone size derive from that table, while D and trimming were established from the DNA sequence. The table has approximately 840,000 clones, approximately 97% seen once. To note about this clone: Its antigen is currently unknown.

CDR3 length: 15 amino acids. The J segment lost 4 bases and the V segment lost 6 bases, leaving 8 bases of the junction unmatched. The V gene's germline CDR1 is LNHNV and CDR2 YYDKDF (reference sequence). General observations from the study: Incomplete sequencing of sorted subsets was indicated by rarefaction despite large depth. Only blood was sampled, and tissue TCR repertoires likely differ from blood ones. When compared with the clonotypes that were shared by all four sorted-subset donors, the non-shared clonotypes turned out to have lower generation probabilities.

The sequence derives from a man younger than 40 in good health. The chain combines TRBV15 with TRBJ2-2; 7 bases agree with TRBD1. The specimen sequenced was naive CD8+ T cells sorted from blood. CDR3 DNA: TGTGCCACCAGGCCTACCGGGACAGCCACCGGGGAGCTGTTTTTT. The encoded protein is CATRPTGTATGELFF.